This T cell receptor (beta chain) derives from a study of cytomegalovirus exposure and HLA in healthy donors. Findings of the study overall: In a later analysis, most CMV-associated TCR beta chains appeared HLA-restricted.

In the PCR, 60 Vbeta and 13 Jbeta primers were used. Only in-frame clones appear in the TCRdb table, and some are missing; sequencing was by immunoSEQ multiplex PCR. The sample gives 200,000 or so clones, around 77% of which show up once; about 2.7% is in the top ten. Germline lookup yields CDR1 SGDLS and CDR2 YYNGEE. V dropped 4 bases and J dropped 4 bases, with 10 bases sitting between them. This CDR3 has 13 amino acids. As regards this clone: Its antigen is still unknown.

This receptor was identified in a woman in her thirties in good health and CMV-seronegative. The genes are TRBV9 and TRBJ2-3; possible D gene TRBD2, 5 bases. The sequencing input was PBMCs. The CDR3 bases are TGTGCCAGCAGCCCGGACTCCGCAGATACGCAGTATTTT. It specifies CASSPDSADTQYF.